A single sample gave rise to the 11 T cell receptor beta chains below, sequenced in a study of cytomegalovirus exposure and HLA in healthy donors. Researchers ran the PCR with 60 Vbeta and 13 Jbeta primers. Data came from immunoSEQ multiplex PCR; TCRdb stores just in-frame clones and leaves some out. The repertoire consists of about 200,000 clones, with approximately 80% occurring once and the leading ten covering about 1.8%. Sequencing input: PBMCs. The origin of the receptors is a man aged 45-65 years in good health and CMV-seronegative.

The genes are TRBV10-1 and TRBJ2-5; perhaps TRBD1 as D (6 bases). The CDR3 sequence is 12 residues long. CDR1 is WNHNN, CDR2 SYGVQD, per germline (reference sequence). V was pared by 3 bases and J by 4 bases, with 6 bases between. The DNA for the CDR3 is TGCGCCAGCAGTGACAGGGGAGAGACCCAGTACTTC. This gives the protein CASSDRGETQYF.

The chain combines TRBV18 with TRBJ2-3; D remains ambiguous. Germline V gives CDR1 KGHSH, CDR2 LQKENI. With 2 bases removed from V and 0 bases from J, the gap between germline ends came to 9 bases. CDR3 size: 15 residues. The CDR3 loop reads CASSPAWASTDTQYF. The CDR3, as DNA: TGTGCCAGCTCACCAGCCTGGGCCAGCACAGATACGCAGTATTTT.

The CDR3 coding sequence is TGTGCCAGCAGTGCGCAGGGGGACCAAGAGACCCAGTACTTC. Protein product: CASSAQGDQETQYF. V gene TRBV6-5 combines with J gene TRBJ2-5; TRBD1 aligns across 7 bases. The CDR3 consists of 14 residues. The germline V gene encodes CDR1 MNHEY and CDR2 SVGAGI. V lost 5 bases, J lost 0 bases, and 3 bases stayed unmatched.

This clone was seen a few times. J is TRBJ2-1 and V is TRBV27; TRBD2 matches 11 bases. The CDR3 runs 15 residues. The V gene end was trimmed by 4 bases and the J gene end by 7 bases; junction bases not matched to a gene: 6. Per the germline V gene, CDR1 is MNHEY and CDR2 is SMNVEV (reference sequence). Written as DNA, the CDR3 is TGTGCCAGCAGTTCACTAGCGGGAGCAGGGAATGAGCAGTTCTTC. The encoded protein is CASSSLAGAGNEQFF.

The chain carries TRBV5-1 and TRBJ1-1, with 7 bases aligning to TRBD1. This CDR3 spans 14 amino acids. Trimming cost V 5 bases and J 1 base; bases outside gene matches: 5. CDR1 and CDR2 from the germline V gene are SGHRS and YFSETQ. CDR3: CASRRQGANTEAFF. DNA of the CDR3: TGCGCCAGCAGACGACAGGGTGCGAACACTGAAGCTTTCTTT.

This chain uses TRBV9 with TRBJ2-1; 12 bases are a match to TRBD2. V lost 4 bases and J lost 3; bases outside the gene matches: 8. This CDR3 is built from 17 residues. The V gene's germline CDR1 is SGDLS and CDR2 YYNGEE. CDR3 sequence: CASSPLRLAGDYNEQFF. CDR3 in DNA: TGTGCCAGCAGCCCCCTGCGACTAGCGGGAGACTACAATGAGCAGTTCTTC.

The gene calls are TRBV7-3 and TRBJ2-6; perhaps TRBD2 as D (5 bases). Germline V gene data show CDR1 as SGHTA and CDR2 as FQGTGA. The germline V and J ends were trimmed by 5 bases and 1 base, with 15 bases remaining between them. This CDR3 region has 17 residues. The CDR3 sequence is CASSQTNIGSGANVLTF. The DNA of the CDR3 is TGTGCCAGCAGCCAGACTAATATAGGATCTGGGGCCAACGTCCTGACTTTC.

This sequence joins TRBV4-2 and TRBJ2-3, with 9 bases that match TRBD2. The trim removed 1 base at V and 4 bases at J, leaving 6 bases unmatched. Germline-derived CDR1 and CDR2 are LGHNA and YNFKEQ. This CDR3 contains 16 residues. CDR3 sequence reads: CASSQVGAGGADTQYF. In DNA, the CDR3 is TGTGCCAGCAGCCAAGTCGGGGCGGGAGGGGCAGATACGCAGTATTTT.

The J gene is TRBJ2-3, the V gene TRBV7-3; D perhaps matches TRBD1 (5 bases). This CDR3 is 15 amino acids long. V shed 2 bases and J shed 6 bases, with 15 bases lying between them. From germline, CDR1 is SGHTA and CDR2 FQGTGA. The CDR3 DNA is TGTGCCAGCAGCTTATTAGGGCAGGGTTGGGATACGCAGTATTTT. Translating gives CASSLLGQGWDTQYF.

The chain has TRBV5-4 and TRBJ1-2; D not resolved. V was cut by 0 bases and J by 2 bases, with 5 bases left in between. Per the germline V gene, CDR1 is SGHNT and CDR2 is YYREEE (reference sequence). CDR3 size: 13 residues. In DNA, the CDR3 is TGTGCCAGCAGCTTGGACAGAAACTATGGCTACACCTTC. Its protein is CASSLDRNYGYTF. The variable domain in full, with the rest retrieved from reference TRBV5-4 and TRBJ1-2, is ETGVTQSPTHLIKTRGQQVTLRCSSQSGHNTVSWYQQALGQGPQFIFQYYREEENGRGNFPPRFSGLQFPNYSSELNVNALELDDSALYLCASSLDRNYGYTFGSGTRLTVV.

The genes are TRBV18 and TRBJ1-1; D is undetermined. Germline CDR1 and CDR2: KGHSH and LQKENI. With 6 bases removed from V and 8 bases from J, the gap between germline ends came to 16 bases. This CDR3 spans 13 amino acids. The CDR3 sequence is CASSPGPGTEAFF. As DNA, the CDR3 is TGTGCCAGCTCGCCCGGGCCGGGAACCGAAGCTTTCTTT.